Sequencing of this T cell receptor (beta chain) was carried out in a study of T cells in localized non-small cell lung cancer (dated by TCRdb to the early 2020s). For the wider study: T cell repertoires of 236 early-stage NSCLC patients were analyzed, with tumors being compared against uninvolved tumor-adjacent lungs. The cohort comprised a few hundred treatment-naïve NSCLC patients with resected, localized lung tumors. The mean age of the NSCLC patients was about 67 years, with 130 or so men and around 100 women. Study-wide findings and limitations: Longer overall survival was associated with higher blood T cell density, whereas shorter survival was associated with higher adjacent-lung clonality. Uninvolved tumor-adjacent lung showed the highest T cell clonality, higher than tumor, which suggests more focused antigenic responses in the uninvolved tumor-adjacent lung. Because multi-region tumor sequencing was not performed, intratumor heterogeneity could not be ruled out. Of the top 100 tumor clones, a median of about 53 were detected in paired uninvolved adjacent lung; around 27 were also among that lung's top 100. Since the design was exploratory, TCR variables were selected using unadjusted p-values with no false-discovery rate correction.

Including cysteine and phenylalanine, the CDR3 has 13 amino acids. This entry keeps only the CDR3 DNA: 39 bases, framed from base 1. As encoded in the germline V gene, CDR1 is MNHNS while CDR2 is SASEGT. V sheds 7 bases and J sheds 7 bases, leaving 13 bases between their ends. Concerning this clone itself: Its recognized antigen is unknown. Base qualities were left out, and no much larger clone turns up one base away.

At diagnosis, tumor, uninvolved tumor-adjacent lung and peripheral blood were collected and then preserved as a mix of FFPE and fresh-frozen material. For TCR repertoire profiling, blood samples were analyzed as peripheral blood mononuclear cells. TCR beta CDR3 regions were sequenced from DNA using the immunoSEQ Assay. In the source study's methods: T cell density was computed as TCR beta template counts normalized to usable DNA estimated by amplifying housekeeping genes. Richness was estimated using the preseqR package, with extrapolation to 400,000 templates for PBMC samples and to 120,000 templates for tissue samples. Clonality was taken to be one minus Pielou's evenness. To identify tissue-enriched TCRs, differential abundance testing was run on productive amino-acid clonotypes with a minimum total count of 5 and an alpha of 0.1. The Jaccard Index and the Morisita Overlap Index were used to quantify repertoire overlap between compartments. GLIPH grouped TCR beta CDR3s together with public tetramer-defined viral CDR3s, and a viral motif had to include at least three viral sequences and also show V-gene enrichment. The table comes from immuneACCESS by way of TCRdb, which keeps in-frame sequences with V and J called. Part of the clones is missing from these tables; in studies checked, under half for an unresolved V gene and the rest for unknown reasons. D and trimming come from the DNA, and the V and J calls and clone size come from that table. A total of about 33,000 clones appear in this sample, around 77% of them only once. The ten largest clones capture about 16% of the sample.

The clonotype originates from a male donor older than 55 with stage III squamous cell lung carcinoma. The sequence joins TRBV6-1 to TRBJ1-4; no D gene is confidently identified. This material consisted of peripheral blood, taken before any cancer treatment. The base sequence is TGTGCCAGCACGGGCGGGGAAGCTGAAAAACTGTTTTTT. Translation gives CASTGGEAEKLFF.